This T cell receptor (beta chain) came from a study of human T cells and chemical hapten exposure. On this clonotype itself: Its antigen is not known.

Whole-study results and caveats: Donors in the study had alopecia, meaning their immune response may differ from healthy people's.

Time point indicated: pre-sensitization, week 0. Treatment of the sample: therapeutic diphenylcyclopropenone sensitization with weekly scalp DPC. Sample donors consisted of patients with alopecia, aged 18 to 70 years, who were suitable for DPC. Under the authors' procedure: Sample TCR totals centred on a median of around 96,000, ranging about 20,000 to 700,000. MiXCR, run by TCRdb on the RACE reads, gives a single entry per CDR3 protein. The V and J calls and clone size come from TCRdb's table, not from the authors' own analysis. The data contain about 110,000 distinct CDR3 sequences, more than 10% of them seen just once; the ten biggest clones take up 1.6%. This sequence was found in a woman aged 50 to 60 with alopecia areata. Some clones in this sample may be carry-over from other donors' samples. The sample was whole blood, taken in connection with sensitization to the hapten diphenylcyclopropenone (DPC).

The DNA of the CDR3 is TGCGCCAGCAGCCAAGATCGAGTAGGCACCGCTTCTACGAACACTGAAGCTTTCTTT. Protein product: CASSQDRVGTASTNTEAFF. The V and J genes are TRBV4-3 and TRBJ1-1; no clear D gene. The ends were cut back, 0 bases at V and 1 base at J, with 21 bases in the middle. The V gene's germline CDR1 is LGHNA and CDR2 YSLEER. This CDR3 is built from 19 residues.